Each of the 13 T cell receptor beta chains below was sequenced from the same sample in a study of T cell responses to AZD1222 COVID-19 vaccine. Assay: immunoSEQ multiplex PCR; the TCRdb copy retains only in-frame clones and omits some. The sample includes 150,000 or so clones, around 86% of them seen just once. Here the sequenced sample was peripheral blood, taken 28 days after the second AZD1222 dose. The receptors shown here come from an adult who received the AZD1222 COVID-19 vaccine.

V is TRBV29-1 and J is TRBJ2-2; TRBD2 agrees at 10 bases. Trimming cost V 2 bases and J 7 bases; bases outside gene matches: 7. This CDR3 region has 15 residues. Germline loops: CDR1 SQVTM, CDR2 ANQGSEA. The CDR3 protein is CSVERSGRANGELFF. CDR3 bases: TGCAGCGTTGAACGGAGCGGGAGGGCCAACGGGGAGCTGTTTTTT.

A single count supports this clone. V is TRBV2 and J is TRBJ2-5; 11 nucleotides agree with TRBD2. This CDR3 comprises 15 residues. V gave up 6 bases and J gave up 7 bases; unmatched junction bases: 10. Germline CDR1 is SNHLY and CDR2 is FYNNEI. The CDR3 sequence is CASRPLAGGGGTQYF. The CDR3 nucleotides read TGTGCCAGCAGGCCCCTAGCGGGAGGAGGTGGGACCCAGTACTTC. Combining the CDR3 with reference TRBV2 and TRBJ2-5 gives the whole variable domain EPEVTQTPSHQVTQMGQEVILRCVPISNHLYFYWYRQILGQKVEFLVSFYNNEISEKSEIFDDQFSVERPDGSNFTLKIRSTKLEDSAMYFCASRPLAGGGGTQYFGPGTRLLVL.

The chain recombines TRBV30 with TRBJ2-7, with D possibly being TRBD1 (6 bases). Germline CDR1 reads GTSNPN; CDR2 reads SVGIG (reference sequence). This CDR3 is built from 14 residues. V was cut by 2 bases and J by 0 bases, with 11 bases left in between. The CDR3 here is CAWSRGGSSYEQYF. CDR3 nucleotides: TGTGCCTGGAGTAGAGGGGGTAGCTCCTACGAGCAGTACTTC. Full variable domain (rest looked up from reference TRBV30 and TRBJ2-7): SQTIHQWPATLVQPVGSPLSLECTVEGTSNPNLYWYRQAAGRGLQLLFYSVGIGQISSEVPQNLSASRPQDRQFILSSKKLLLSDSGFYLCAWSRGGSSYEQYFGPGTRLTVT.

The genes are TRBV6-5 and TRBJ2-5, with 9 bases fitting TRBD1. CDR3 length: 13 amino acids. V lost 6 bases and J lost 3; bases outside the gene matches: 2. Germline CDR1 MNHEY, CDR2 SVGAGI. The CDR3, as DNA: TGTGCCAGCAGGTGGACAGGGGAAGAGACCCAGTACTTC. Protein product: CASRWTGEETQYF.

The CDR3: CASSPVENTPGEKLFF. The CDR3 DNA is TGTGCCAGCTCACCAGTCGAAAACACACCAGGGGAAAAACTGTTTTTT. J is TRBJ1-4 and V is TRBV18; possible D gene TRBD1, 5 bases. Germline assignment: CDR1 KGHSH and CDR2 LQKENI. The CDR3 loop spans 16 amino acids. With 2 bases removed from V and 8 bases from J, the gap between germline ends came to 18 bases.

This chain links TRBV7-2 with TRBJ2-7; possible D gene TRBD2, 6 bases. Trimming left V 4 bases short and J 3 bases short, with 22 bases between. Germline-derived CDR1 and CDR2 are SGHTA and FQGNSA. The CDR3 loop spans 17 amino acids. CDR3 in DNA: TGTGCCAGCAGCTCGCGGGGCTGGGTCGGGCAGGGCTACGAGCAGTACTTC. It codes for CASSSRGWVGQGYEQYF.

The V and J genes are TRBV20-1 and TRBJ2-7; D is ambiguous. Germline-derived CDR1 and CDR2 are DFQATT and SNEGSKA (reference sequence). The CDR3 is 13 residues long. The V end was cut by 3 bases, the J end by 6 bases, with 15 bases between. The CDR3 bases are TGCAGTGCTAGTAGGCTAGTTCGTCCCGAGCAGTACTTC. Protein sequence: CSASRLVRPEQYF.

The genes are TRBV19 and TRBJ2-3; 7 bases line up with TRBD2. CDR1 LNHDA and CDR2 SQIVND come from the germline V gene (reference sequence). This CDR3 contains 15 residues. Germline trimming cut 1 base from V and 2 bases from J; bases unmatched to any gene: 3. In nucleotides, the CDR3 is TGTGCCAGTAGTATAGGTAGCGGGTTCACAGATACGCAGTATTTT. Amino acids: CASSIGSGFTDTQYF.

The chain employs TRBV5-1 and TRBJ2-7, with D possibly TRBD1 on 6 matching bases. Germline values: CDR1 SGHRS, CDR2 YFSETQ. V lost 0 bases, J lost 0 bases, and 7 bases lay in between. CDR3 length: 14 residues. CDR3 loop: CASSLGTVSYEQYF. The CDR3 DNA is TGCGCCAGCAGCTTGGGGACAGTCTCCTACGAGCAGTACTTC.

The rearrangement links TRBV6-6 to TRBJ1-5; 9 nucleotides line up with TRBD1. In germline, CDR1 is MNHNY, CDR2 SVGAGI (reference sequence). Losses at the gene ends were 5 bases for V and 7 bases for J; bases not matched to a gene: 9. CDR3 length equals 15 residues. The CDR3 loop reads CASSRDREGLQPQHF. In DNA, the CDR3 is TGTGCCAGCAGTAGGGACAGGGAGGGCTTGCAGCCCCAGCATTTT.

The chain employs TRBV28 and TRBJ1-2; D not certain. Germline V gives CDR1 MDHEN, CDR2 SYDVKM. The ends were cut back, 7 bases at V and 8 bases at J, with 20 bases in the middle. CDR3 length: 14 amino acids. Here the CDR3 reads CASTLGGLGRGYTF. CDR3 nucleotides: TGTGCCAGCACCCTAGGTGGGCTGGGGAGAGGCTACACCTTC.

The DNA of the CDR3 is TGTGCCAGCAGGACGACAGGCGCCGGGGAGCTGTTTTTT. Residues: CASRTTGAGELFF. The rearrangement links TRBV28 to TRBJ2-2; possible D gene TRBD1, 6 bases. The CDR3 is made up of 13 amino acids. Germline V CDR1 and CDR2: MDHEN, SYDVKM. Trimming left V 6 bases short and J 6 bases short, with 11 bases between. Full variable domain (outside the CDR3, taken from reference TRBV28 and TRBJ2-2): DVKVTQSSRYLVKRTGEKVFLECVQDMDHENMFWYRQDPGLGLRLIYFSYDVKMKEKGDIPEGYSVSREKKERFSLILESASTNQTSMYLCASRTTGAGELFFGEGSRLTVL.

This chain connects TRBV28 to TRBJ1-6; D is ambiguous. V was trimmed by 10 bases and J by 0 bases, leaving 10 bases between them. From germline, CDR1 is MDHEN and CDR2 SYDVKM. This CDR3 has 14 residues. The CDR3 DNA reads as TGTGCCATTCGGCACCGCTCCTATAATTCACCCCTCCACTTT. It is translated as CAIRHRSYNSPLHF.